This T cell receptor beta chain was identified during a study of T cell clonality in common variable immunodeficiency. This clone was seen at least ten times. Germline is not matched at one junction end, which may reflect a read error. The read terminates 3 residues ahead of where the CDR3 ends, so the germline J gene completes it. The method was immunoSEQ multiplex PCR; TCRdb's version includes in-frame clones alone and lacks a portion of them. The sample includes some 42,000 clones, none of them occurring once. CDR3 size: 17 residues. CDR1 and CDR2 (germline): LGHNA, YNFKEQ. The sequenced material came from peripheral blood mononuclear cells. The clonotype originates from a person aged 18 to 75 in good health. V is TRBV4-2 and J is TRBJ2-3, with TRBD2 as a possible D gene (5 bases). The CDR3 sequence: CASSQDSRVYNTDTQYF. The DNA read from the CDR3 is TGCGCCAGCAGCCAAGATTCGAGGGTCTATAACACAGATACG.